Listed here is a single TCR beta chain. The CDR3 loop spans 15 amino acids. Germline trimming cut 0 bases from V and 7 bases from J; bases unmatched to any gene: 7. The V gene's germline CDR1 is LGHNA and CDR2 YSLEER. The method was immunoSEQ multiplex PCR; TCRdb's version includes in-frame clones alone and lacks a portion of them. This table holds about 2.1 million clones, 85% to 95% found once. The sample comes from a study of shared clonotypes between healthy human individuals. CD45RO-negative, CCR7-selected cells formed the naive CD8 fraction, which excluded terminally differentiated effector memory CD45RA+ cells.

This TCR came from a man aged 18 to 30 in good health. Some clones in this sample may be carry-over from other donors' samples. The chain combines TRBV4-3 with TRBJ1-2; 8 bases are a match to TRBD1. Sequenced input: naive CD8+ T cells from PBMCs. CDR3 amino acids: CASSQDSGGTGGYTF. The CDR3 DNA follows: TGCGCCAGCAGCCAAGACTCTGGGGGGACAGGTGGCTACACCTTC.